This T cell receptor (beta chain) was documented in a study of regulatory T cells in long-lasting Graves disease. CDR3 length: 15 residues. CDR1 and CDR2 (germline): MNHEY, SVGEGT. V was clipped by 5 bases and J by 7 bases; unmatched bases: 8. Study observations and caveats: Study was limited to peripheral blood, excluding thyroid tissue. Persistent patients had more shared public clonotypes (around 3,000) than new patients (roughly 940).

Documented time point: newly diagnosed GD, antithyroid drugs for less than 3 months. Researchers made the TCR library from RNA that was extracted from PBMCs. Regarding this clonotype: The antigen is unknown.

Arm-PCR of CDR3 regions and iRepertoire HTBI primers were the basis on which TCR beta libraries were built. Authors' data handling: Samples jointly harbored 55 to 75 TRBV and some 13 TRBJ segments. A single record per CDR3 protein comes from TCRdb applying MiXCR to the multiplex PCR reads. The V and J calls come from TCRdb's annotation, not from the publication. In the table there are 350,000 to 500,000 distinct CDR3 sequences, 14% of which are singletons. These data also formed part of another study, on T cells in Graves' hyperthyroidism and ophthalmopathy. That investigation notes: Clinical symptoms, serum thyroxine and TRAb, thyroid ultrasound and orbital computed tomography were used for the diagnoses.

The chain is built from TRBV6-2 or TRBV6-3 and TRBJ2-2, with 9 bases that match TRBD1. This TCR derives from a woman between 50 and 59 years old with Graves disease. The material sequenced was peripheral blood mononuclear cells (PBMCs), taken at new diagnosis, from a patient treated with antithyroid drugs. DNA of the CDR3: TGTGCCAGCAGTGAAGGGACAGGGAGCGGCGGGGAGCTGTTTTTT. Translated, it gives CASSEGTGSGGELFF.